A selection of T cell receptor beta chains follows, all from one sample in a study of blood T cell repertoires in COVID-19. Clones were read by immunoSEQ multiplex PCR, and TCRdb kept only the in-frame ones, dropping some. The sample lists over 250,000 clones, approximately 90% occurring once. Input material: peripheral blood. Receptors were obtained from a woman between 40 and 50 years old who had recovered from COVID-19. Both conserved end residues are part of each CDR3. The D gene is left open where the match is weak. The size of a clone is reported for some rows only, either as once, few or many, or as a class for expanded clones.

clone size	V gene	J gene	D gene	CDR3 protein	CDR3 DNA
.	TRBV24-1	TRBJ1-2	.	CATSDLRGAGGYTF	TGTGCCACCAGTGATTTGCGGGGGGCCGGCGGCTACACCTTC
.	TRBV19	TRBJ2-7	.	CASSVGRAAYEQYF	TGTGCCAGTAGTGTGGGCAGGGCAGCCTACGAGCAGTACTTC
.	TRBV11-1	TRBJ1-1	TRBD1	CASSSTDRGDAFF	TGTGCCAGCAGCTCAACCGACAGGGGGGACGCTTTCTTT
.	TRBV7-8	TRBJ1-5	.	CASSLAPGLSNQPQHF	TGTGCCAGCAGCTTAGCGCCGGGATTGAGCAATCAGCCCCAGCATTTT
.	TRBV19	TRBJ2-5	TRBD2	CASSILAGSAETQYF	TGTGCCAGTAGTATCCTAGCGGGATCGGCGGAGACCCAGTACTTC
.	TRBV7-3	TRBJ2-1	TRBD2	CASSNLAGPYNEQFF	TGTGCCAGCAGCAACTTAGCGGGGCCCTACAATGAGCAGTTCTTC
.	TRBV7-2	TRBJ1-1	.	CASSLPRSRGTEAFF	TGTGCCAGCAGCTTACCACGGAGCCGGGGCACTGAAGCTTTCTTT
.	TRBV24-1	TRBJ1-6	.	CATSDGGTHSPLHF	TGTGCCACCAGTGATGGGGGGACCCATTCACCCCTCCACTTT
.	TRBV5-1	TRBJ2-5	.	CASSLAGGPLGETQYF	TGCGCCAGCAGCTTGGCCGGGGGGCCCCTCGGTGAGACCCAGTACTTC
.	TRBV7-9	TRBJ1-3	TRBD1	CASSRTGDGNTIYF	TGTGCCAGCAGCCGGACAGGGGATGGAAACACCATATATTTT
.	TRBV3-1/TRBV3-2	TRBJ1-6	.	CASSQSPSSSNSPLHF	TGTGCCAGCAGCCAATCTCCTAGTTCCTCTAATTCACCCCTCCACTTT
.	TRBV11-3	TRBJ2-2	.	CASSLDGGQELFF	TGTGCCAGCAGCTTAGATGGCGGCCAGGAGCTGTTTTTT
.	TRBV7-8	TRBJ1-2	TRBD1	CASTKGGDYGYTF	TGTGCCAGCACCAAAGGGGGCGACTATGGCTACACCTTC
.	TRBV6-2/TRBV6-3	TRBJ2-7	.	CASSVAGQLSSYEQYF	TGTGCCAGCAGTGTAGCGGGACAGCTTAGCTCCTACGAGCAGTACTTC
.	TRBV7-2	TRBJ1-4	TRBD1	CASSVGDRANEKLFF	TGTGCCAGCAGCGTTGGGGACAGGGCTAATGAAAAACTGTTTTTT
.	TRBV19	TRBJ2-2	.	CASSPDSTNTGELFF	TGTGCCAGTAGTCCCGACAGTACGAACACCGGGGAGCTGTTTTTT
.	TRBV6-5	TRBJ1-2	TRBD1	CASSYYPGQGGWGYTF	TGTGCCAGCAGTTACTACCCCGGACAGGGAGGGTGGGGCTACACCTTC
.	TRBV28	TRBJ1-2	.	CASSSGLYGYTF	TGTGCCAGCAGCTCGGGTCTCTATGGCTACACCTTC
.	TRBV18	TRBJ1-6	.	CASSAMSERLNSPLHF	TGTGCCAGCTCAGCTATGTCGGAGCGACTTAATTCACCCCTCCACTTT
.	TRBV5-1	TRBJ2-5	TRBD1	CASSPGTGGGETQYF	TGCGCCAGCAGCCCAGGGACAGGTGGTGGGGAGACCCAGTACTTC
.	TRBV6-5	TRBJ1-1	.	CASGEAGGAFF	TGTGCCTCGGGGGAGGCGGGCGGGGCTTTCTTT
.	TRBV19	TRBJ1-6	TRBD1	CASRGGTGLLSPLHF	TGTGCCAGTAGGGGTGGGACAGGCCTGCTATCACCCCTCCACTTT
few	TRBV13	TRBJ2-1	.	CASSTHPRGYNEQFF	TGTGCCAGCAGCACACACCCCAGGGGTTACAATGAGCAGTTCTTC
.	TRBV6-1	TRBJ2-2	.	CASSEGGYANTGELFF	TGTGCCAGCAGTGAAGGAGGGTACGCAAACACCGGGGAGCTGTTTTTT
.	TRBV14	TRBJ1-1	.	CASSLQPRTEAFF	TGTGCCAGCAGCCTCCAACCCAGGACTGAAGCTTTCTTT
.	TRBV2	TRBJ2-3	TRBD2	CASSDALLAGRTDTQYF	TGTGCCAGCAGTGATGCCTTACTAGCGGGGCGCACAGATACGCAGTATTTT
.	TRBV18	TRBJ1-1	.	CASSSAGVWITEAFF	TGTGCCAGCTCATCCGCAGGGGTGTGGATCACTGAAGCTTTCTTT
.	TRBV24-1	TRBJ2-7	TRBD2	CAIQRLAFRGGSFF	TGTGCCATCCAGAGGCTTGCTTTTCGGGGGGGTTCGTTCTTC